This record concerns one T cell receptor beta chain sequence. The data stem from a study of T cell changes during pregnancy in multiple sclerosis. The data were produced by immunoSEQ multiplex PCR, yet TCRdb's version contains in-frame clones alone and is incomplete. The data show 40,000 to 45,000 clones, with around 89% seen just once and about 6.3% held by the top ten. V was shortened by 3 bases and J by 3 bases, with 18 bases between the two germline ends. The V gene's germline CDR1 is SNHLY and CDR2 FYNNEI. This CDR3 is built from 16 residues. Specimen: CD8+ T cells from peripheral blood mononuclear cells, collected after pregnancy. The source of this sequence is a female donor in good health, enrolled as a control in a pregnancy study. The chain recombines TRBV2 with TRBJ2-7; D is possibly TRBD1 (5 bases). The CDR3 protein is CASSEVPTAQNYEQYF. The CDR3 DNA follows: TGTGCCAGCAGTGAGGTCCCGACAGCCCAAAACTACGAGCAGTACTTC.